This is a list of T cell receptor beta chains from one sample in a study of control samples from healthy donors and cancer patients. Some clones are missing from TCRdb's copy, which holds only in-frame ones; the method was immunoSEQ multiplex PCR. The sample lists 100,000 or so clones, just over 90% occurring once. The sequencing input was blood. These receptors all stem from a woman aged 30 to 39 in good health. Both conserved end residues are part of each CDR3. A D gene is named only where the DNA matches it firmly. The size entry is marked missing in some rows and otherwise reads once, few, many or a size class.

>TRBV5-6|TRBJ1-2|.|.
CASSPPDTWGRYGYTF
TGTGCCAGCAGCCCCCCCGACACGTGGGGGAGGTATGGCTACACCTTC
>TRBV6-2/TRBV6-3|TRBJ2-7|TRBD2|.
CASSYGTSGRYSYEQYF
TGTGCCAGCAGTTACGGGACTAGCGGGAGATATAGCTACGAGCAGTACTTC
>TRBV28|TRBJ1-4|TRBD1|.
CASSFFSGGEKLFF
TGTGCCAGCAGTTTTTTTTCAGGGGGCGAAAAACTGTTTTTT
>TRBV11-2|TRBJ2-5|TRBD1|.
CASSLVQTGWETQYF
TGTGCCAGCAGCTTAGTCCAGACAGGGTGGGAGACCCAGTACTTC
>TRBV3-1/TRBV3-2|TRBJ2-3|.|.
CASSQFYTDTQYF
TGTGCCAGCAGCCAGTTTTACACAGATACGCAGTATTTT
>TRBV6-1|TRBJ2-5|TRBD1|.
CASSEVGWGQQETQYF
TGTGCCAGCAGTGAAGTCGGGTGGGGACAGCAAGAGACCCAGTACTTC
>TRBV6-4|TRBJ1-1|.|.
CASSPNSMNTEAFF
TGTGCCAGCAGTCCCAACAGTATGAACACTGAAGCTTTCTTT
>TRBV29-1|TRBJ1-5|.|.
CSVGGAGQPQHF
TGCAGCGTTGGGGGCGCGGGGCAGCCCCAGCATTTT
>TRBV29-1|TRBJ1-2|TRBD1|.
CSVKIGQGGYGYTF
TGCAGCGTAAAAATCGGACAGGGCGGCTATGGCTACACCTTC
>TRBV7-2|TRBJ2-6|TRBD1|.
CASSPRQGRAGANVLTF
TGTGCCAGCAGCCCCCGACAGGGTCGAGCCGGGGCCAACGTCCTGACTTTC
>TRBV30|TRBJ1-3|.|.
CAWSVMFRAAGNTIYF
TGTGCCTGGAGTGTAATGTTTCGGGCTGCTGGAAACACCATATATTTT
>TRBV5-1|TRBJ1-6|.|.
CASSLRQDSLKNSPLHF
TGCGCCAGCAGCTTGCGACAGGATAGTTTGAAGAATTCACCCCTCCACTTT
>TRBV18|TRBJ1-2|.|.
CASSRNGGGDYGYTF
TGTGCCAGCTCCCGAAACGGGGGCGGAGACTATGGCTACACCTTC
>TRBV12-3/TRBV12-4|TRBJ1-2|.|.
CASTLPGYGYTF
TGTGCCAGCACCCTTCCAGGGTATGGCTACACCTTC
>TRBV6-1|TRBJ1-6|.|.
CASSELRYNSPLHF
TGTGCCAGCAGTGAGCTGAGATATAATTCACCCCTCCACTTT
>TRBV5-3|TRBJ1-5|TRBD1|.
CARSWNQGAFNQPQHF
TGTGCCAGAAGCTGGAACCAGGGGGCCTTCAATCAGCCCCAGCATTTT
>TRBV29-1|TRBJ1-3|.|.
CSVLGAPKGINTIYF
TGCAGCGTTCTAGGGGCCCCCAAAGGGATAAACACCATATATTTT
>TRBV27|TRBJ1-2|.|.
CASSFDPKVGYTF
TGTGCCAGCAGTTTTGACCCTAAGGTTGGCTACACCTTC
>TRBV3-1/TRBV3-2|TRBJ2-1|.|.
CASSRSSVQQFF
TGTGCCAGCAGCCGCTCTAGCGTTCAGCAGTTCTTC
>TRBV10-1|TRBJ2-2|TRBD2|.
CASSERRGDTGELFF
TGCGCCAGCAGTGAAAGGCGGGGGGACACCGGGGAGCTGTTTTTT
>TRBV2|TRBJ2-7|.|.
CASSAIGRREREQYF
TGTGCCAGCAGTGCGATAGGACGGCGGGAACGCGAGCAGTACTTC
>TRBV2|TRBJ1-4|.|.
CASSRWTDEKLFF
TGTGCCAGCAGTCGGTGGACAGACGAAAAACTGTTTTTT
>TRBV2|TRBJ2-2|.|.
CASRVEGTRGGELFF
TGTGCCAGCAGGGTTGAAGGTACCCGTGGCGGGGAGCTGTTTTTT
>TRBV5-1|TRBJ2-3|.|.
CASSRAGGDTQYF
TGCGCCAGCAGCCGGGCGGGTGGTGATACGCAGTATTTT
>TRBV6-5|TRBJ1-1|.|.
CASPPGRGLNTEAFF
TGTGCCAGCCCCCCGGGAAGGGGCTTAAACACTGAAGCTTTCTTT
>TRBV14|TRBJ1-1|.|.
CASSHAKNTEAFF
TGTGCCAGCAGCCACGCTAAGAACACTGAAGCTTTCTTT
>TRBV19|TRBJ2-7|.|.
CASSGSYEQYF
TGTGCCAGTTCGGGGTCCTACGAGCAGTACTTC
>TRBV10-1|TRBJ1-2|.|.
CASSESEAYGYTF
TGCGCCAGCAGTGAGTCGGAGGCCTATGGCTACACCTTC
>TRBV6-6|TRBJ1-1|.|.
CASSLRRGEAFF
TGTGCCAGCAGTCTGAGGCGAGGAGAAGCTTTCTTT
>TRBV9|TRBJ1-1|.|few
CASSVDPRGLMNTEAFF
TGTGCCAGCAGCGTAGATCCCAGGGGACTGATGAACACTGAAGCTTTCTTT
>TRBV4-2|TRBJ2-3|.|.
CASSQRGNGDTQYF
TGTGCCAGCAGCCAAAGGGGAAACGGGGATACGCAGTATTTT
>TRBV3-1/TRBV3-2|TRBJ1-5|.|few
CASSSYHSTGANSNQPQHF
TGTGCCAGCAGCTCCTATCATTCGACAGGTGCTAATAGCAATCAGCCCCAGCATTTT
>TRBV9|TRBJ2-7|.|.
CASSVEYRDLHEQYF
TGTGCCAGCAGCGTAGAGTACAGGGACCTCCACGAGCAGTACTTC
>TRBV6-2/TRBV6-3|TRBJ2-6|.|.
CASTPDGANVLTF
TGTGCCAGCACCCCAGATGGGGCCAACGTCCTGACTTTC
>TRBV28|TRBJ1-1|.|few
CASSLFPGANGNTEAFF
TGTGCCAGCAGTTTATTCCCAGGGGCTAACGGGAACACTGAAGCTTTCTTT
>TRBV6-1|TRBJ2-3|.|.
CASSEWLGLAGTDTQYF
TGTGCCAGCAGTGAATGGCTAGGGCTAGCCGGAACAGATACGCAGTATTTT
>TRBV7-7|TRBJ2-6|.|once
CASSLGGGPGANVLTF
TGTGCCAGCAGCCTCGGAGGGGGCCCTGGGGCCAACGTCCTGACTTTC
>TRBV19|TRBJ1-3|.|.
CASSPSLRGGSRNTIYF
TGTGCCAGTAGCCCTTCTCTCCGGGGGGGCTCAAGAAACACCATATATTTT
>TRBV7-8|TRBJ2-7|.|.
CASSAPRVVYEQYF
TGTGCCAGCAGCGCCCCTCGTGTAGTCTACGAGCAGTACTTC
>TRBV16|TRBJ1-5|.|.
CASSETRQANQPQHF
TGTGCCAGCAGCGAAACTCGACAGGCCAATCAGCCCCAGCATTTT
>TRBV9|TRBJ1-1|.|.
CASSLGGVASPEAFF
TGTGCCAGCAGCCTAGGGGGGGTCGCCAGTCCTGAAGCTTTCTTT
>TRBV27|TRBJ2-7|.|once
CASSLSSLSGSYEQYF
TGTGCCAGCAGTTTGTCCTCCTTGAGCGGCTCCTACGAGCAGTACTTC
>TRBV5-1|TRBJ2-1|TRBD2|.
CASNSGSSYNEQFF
TGCGCCAGCAATAGCGGGAGCTCCTACAATGAGCAGTTCTTC
>TRBV5-4|TRBJ2-1|.|.
CASSLDGTSYNEQFF
TGTGCCAGCAGCTTGGACGGGACCTCCTACAATGAGCAGTTCTTC
>TRBV10-2|TRBJ2-1|.|.
CASSESFRGSYNEQFF
TGCGCCAGCAGTGAGTCCTTCCGGGGCTCCTACAATGAGCAGTTCTTC
>TRBV30|TRBJ1-5|.|.
CAWSVRDNQPQHF
TGTGCCTGGAGTGTACGGGATAATCAGCCCCAGCATTTT
>TRBV19|TRBJ1-3|.|.
CASGNLNSGNTIYF
TGTGCCAGTGGAAATCTCAACTCTGGAAACACCATATATTTT
>TRBV5-1|TRBJ2-6|.|.
CASSELVSGANVLTF
TGCGCCAGCAGCGAGCTAGTCTCTGGGGCCAACGTCCTGACTTTC